The 18 T cell receptor beta chains reported below all come from one sample, sequenced in a study of siplizumab effects on memory and regulatory T cells. Method: immunoSEQ multiplex PCR; TCRdb's copy keeps in-frame clones and lacks some. Among roughly 97,000 clones, roughly 92% were seen once, and the ten largest hold approximately 0.67%. Sequencing was done on a sample of Tregs sorted from blood. Receptor source: a human donor in good health.

The chain combines TRBV7-9 with TRBJ1-1; 12 bases align to TRBD1. Germline V gene data show CDR1 as SEHNR and CDR2 as FQNEAQ (reference sequence). V dropped 6 bases and J dropped 4; count of bases not matched to a gene: 3. The CDR3 length is 14 residues. The CDR3 protein is CASRGTGGGTEAFF. The DNA of the CDR3 is TGTGCCAGCAGGGGGACAGGGGGCGGCACTGAAGCTTTCTTT.

This clone was found once. V gene TRBV7-8 combines with J gene TRBJ2-7; TRBD1 might be the D (5 bases). V shed 2 bases and J shed 2 bases, with 10 bases lying between them. CDR3 length: 14 residues. CDR1 is SGHVS and CDR2 is FQNEAQ in the germline V gene. The CDR3 here is CASSLLGLTYEQYF. The CDR3 DNA is TGTGCCAGCAGCTTATTGGGGCTCACCTACGAGCAGTACTTC. The full variable domain, with the rest looked up from reference TRBV7-8 and TRBJ2-7, is GAGVSQSPRYKVAKRGQDVALRCDPISGHVSLFWYQQALGQGPEFLTYFQNEAQLDKSGLPSDRFFAERPEGSVSTLKIQRTQQEDSAVYLCASSLLGLTYEQYFGPGTRLTVT.

The chain is built from TRBV4-2 and TRBJ1-6, with no clear D. Between the trimmed V and J ends, which lost 1 base and 1 base, there was a span of 8 bases. CDR1 LGHNA and CDR2 YNFKEQ come from the germline V gene. The CDR3 sequence is 16 residues long. Here the CDR3 reads CASSQARRSYNSPLHF. Written as DNA, the CDR3 is TGTGCCAGCAGCCAAGCCAGGAGGTCCTATAATTCACCCCTCCACTTT.

This clone was recorded once. The J gene is TRBJ2-7, the V gene TRBV7-2; 7 bases match TRBD1. The CDR3 consists of 12 residues. Germline V CDR1 and CDR2: SGHTA, FQGNSA. Unmatched junction bases numbered 5, after V lost 5 bases and J lost 7 bases. CDR3 bases: TGTGCCAGCAGCCCCTGGACAGGTGAGCAGTACTTC. Translation gives CASSPWTGEQYF.

This clone was observed a handful of times. The chain combines TRBV4-1 with TRBJ1-6, with D unresolved. Trimming shortened V by 4 bases and J by 9 bases, and 16 bases separated the two germline ends. This CDR3 comprises 15 residues. CDR1 and CDR2 (germline): MGHRA, YSYEKL. The CDR3, as DNA: TGCGCCAGCAGCCCAAGCCTGGGGATCGGTTCACCCCTCCACTTT. It specifies CASSPSLGIGSPLHF.

J is TRBJ2-5 and V is TRBV7-9; 7 nucleotides agree with TRBD2. The length of the CDR3 is 16 residues. The germline V gene has CDR1 SEHNR and CDR2 FQNEAQ (reference sequence). V lost 3 bases, J lost 4 bases, and 11 bases stayed unmatched. CDR3 nucleotide sequence: TGTGCCAGCAGCTTGAGGAGGGGAGGGGCTCGAGAGACCCAGTACTTC. It translates to CASSLRRGGARETQYF. Drawing the rest from reference TRBV7-9 and TRBJ2-5, the complete variable domain is DTGVSQNPRHKITKRGQNVTFRCDPISEHNRLYWYRQTLGQGPEFLTYFQNEAQLEKSRLLSDRFSAERPKGSFSTLEIQRTEQGDSAMYLCASSLRRGGARETQYFGPGTRLLVL.

The chain carries TRBV29-1 and TRBJ2-1, with 7 bases matching TRBD1. CDR3 length equals 14 residues. Germline assignment: CDR1 SQVTM and CDR2 ANQGSEA. After removal of 7 bases from V and 12 bases from J, the junction contained 18 bases not matched to a gene. For the CDR3, the DNA is TGCAGCGCGGGACAGACGACAACATTGGGATTGCAGTTCTTC. Amino acids: CSAGQTTTLGLQFF.

This chain joins TRBV5-1 and TRBJ2-5; D uncertain. From germline, CDR1 is SGHRS and CDR2 YFSETQ. Trimming took 4 bases from V and 5 from J, leaving 12 bases between them. The CDR3 spans 13 residues. The CDR3 DNA reads as TGCGCCAGCAGCCTTGGATTTCAGGAGACCCAGTACTTC. It is translated as CASSLGFQETQYF. Full variable domain (outside the CDR3, taken from reference TRBV5-1 and TRBJ2-5): KAGVTQTPRYLIKTRGQQVTLSCSPISGHRSVSWYQQTPGQGLQFLFEYFSETQRNKGNFPGRFSGRQFSNSRSEMNVSTLELGDSALYLCASSLGFQETQYFGPGTRLLVL.

The J gene is TRBJ2-1, the V gene TRBV5-5, with D possibly matching TRBD2 (5 bases). This CDR3 is built from 16 residues. V dropped 4 bases and J dropped 2 bases, with 16 bases sitting between them. CDR1 is SGHKS, CDR2 YYEKEE, per germline (reference sequence). The chain's CDR3 is CASSPPPLAPYNEQFF. The CDR3 coding sequence is TGTGCCAGCAGCCCCCCTCCCCTAGCCCCCTACAATGAGCAGTTCTTC.

The CDR3 region is CASSRGGQGTYEQYF. CDR3 nucleotides: TGTGCCAGCAGCCGCGGGGGACAGGGTACCTACGAGCAGTACTTC. This chain uses TRBV7-8 with TRBJ2-7; 9 bases are shared with TRBD1. The CDR3 is 15 residues long. Germline-derived CDR1 and CDR2 are SGHVS and FQNEAQ. V gave up 5 bases and J gave up 2 bases; unmatched junction bases: 7.

The chain uses TRBV19 and TRBJ1-2; D not certain. This CDR3 region has 14 residues. The ends were cut back, 3 bases at V and 0 bases at J, with 8 bases in the middle. Germline V gene lookup returns CDR1 LNHDA and CDR2 SQIVND (reference sequence). The CDR3 nucleotides are TGTGCCAGTAGTATTTCACTACCTAACTATGGCTACACCTTC. It is translated as CASSISLPNYGYTF.

This chain links TRBV15 with TRBJ2-3; 10 nucleotides match TRBD1. Germline values: CDR1 LNHNV, CDR2 YYDKDF (reference sequence). V dropped 2 bases and J dropped 4; count of bases not matched to a gene: 6. This CDR3 region has 16 residues. In DNA, the CDR3 is TGTGCCACCAGCAGACCCCGACAGGGGGCCCCAGATACGCAGTATTTT. It encodes CATSRPRQGAPDTQYF. The complete variable domain, with remaining parts taken from reference TRBV15 and TRBJ2-3, reads DAMVIQNPRYQVTQFGKPVTLSCSQTLNHNVMYWYQQKSSQAPKLLFHYYDKDFNNEADTPDNFQSRRPNTSFCFLDIRSPGLGDTAMYLCATSRPRQGAPDTQYFGPGTRLTVL.

The chain has TRBV27 and TRBJ1-2, with 10 bases matching TRBD1. Germline CDR1 MNHEY, CDR2 SMNVEV (reference sequence). The CDR3 has 15 residues. Trimming cost V 2 bases and J 6 bases; bases outside gene matches: 6. For the CDR3, the DNA is TGTGCCAGCAGTTTAAGAGTAGGGACAGGGGATGGCTACACCTTC. Translating it yields CASSLRVGTGDGYTF.

CDR3 sequence (DNA): TGTGCCAGCAGCTCCAGACCAGACAGGGGGCAGTTCTTT. This translates into CASSSRPDRGQFF. V usage is TRBV13 and J usage is TRBJ1-1; 10 bases align to TRBD1. The V segment lost 4 bases and the J segment 14 bases; nucleotides outside the gene matches: 10. The CDR3 has 13 residues. The V gene's germline CDR1 is PRHDT and CDR2 FYEKMQ (reference sequence).

The J gene is TRBJ2-1, the V gene TRBV19; D possibly corresponds to TRBD2 (6 bases). V was cut by 1 base and J by 3 bases, with 13 bases left in between. This CDR3 is 16 amino acids long. The germline V gene encodes CDR1 LNHDA and CDR2 SQIVND (reference sequence). The CDR3 sequence is CASSIVADVGYNEQFF. DNA of the CDR3: TGTGCCAGTAGTATAGTAGCGGACGTGGGCTACAATGAGCAGTTCTTC.

This chain joins TRBV12-5 and TRBJ2-1; the D is unclear. The CDR3 is made up of 16 amino acids. The germline gives CDR1 LGHNT, CDR2 FRNRAP. V lost 0 bases and J lost 0, with 9 bases in between. In DNA, the CDR3 is TGTGCTAGTGGTTTGGTAGCCGGGTTCTCCTACAATGAGCAGTTCTTC. It encodes CASGLVAGFSYNEQFF. Looking up the rest from reference TRBV12-5 and TRBJ2-1 gives the full variable domain: DARVTQTPRHKVTEMGQEVTMRCQPILGHNTVFWYRQTMMQGLELLAYFRNRAPLDDSGMPKDRFSAEMPDATLATLKIQPSEPRDSAVYFCASGLVAGFSYNEQFFGPGTRLTVL.

The chain has TRBV7-2 and TRBJ2-3; 7 nucleotides agree with TRBD2. With 3 bases clipped from V and 6 bases from J, the junction kept 18 bases outside the gene matches. CDR1 and CDR2 from the germline V gene are SGHTA and FQGNSA. This CDR3 is built from 18 residues. CDR3 loop: CASSFYVVSGVGRDTQYF. As DNA, the CDR3 is TGTGCCAGCAGCTTTTACGTAGTCAGCGGGGTAGGTCGGGATACGCAGTATTTT.

This chain joins TRBV6-6 and TRBJ1-1; 7 bases align to TRBD1. The junction had 10 bases not matched to a gene; V was cut back by 2 bases and J by 7 bases. The CDR3 sequence is 15 residues long. CDR1 and CDR2 from the germline V gene are MNHNY and SVGAGI (reference sequence). Here the CDR3 reads CASSYAAGGTYEAFF. The CDR3, as DNA: TGTGCCAGCAGTTACGCGGCAGGGGGGACCTATGAAGCTTTCTTT.